The next 18 T cell receptor beta chains were all read from a single sample in a study of T cells expressing NK-cell markers. For each CDR3 protein, TCRdb gives one entry from its re-call of the 5' RACE reads, without DNA. The sample table includes 550,000 or so distinct CDR3 sequences. Material: blood T cells: a sorted CD56 or NKG2C T cell subset, CD4+ or CD8+ T cells, or bulk PBMC T cells (not recorded which). The receptors here all came from a man aged 18 to 30 in good health.

The gene calls are TRBV12-3 or TRBV12-4 and TRBJ2-5; lacking DNA, the TRBD1 call made by TCRdb goes unchecked. This CDR3 has 13 residues. CDR3 region: CASSRQGAETQYF.

The chain recombines TRBV7-2 with TRBJ2-7; without DNA, the TCRdb call of TRBD2 cannot be checked. From germline, CDR1 is SGHTA and CDR2 FQGNSA. The CDR3 has 14 amino acids. CDR3 region: CASSPLAGHSGQYF. Complete variable domain (other parts from reference TRBV7-2 and TRBJ2-7): GAGVSQSPSNKVTEKGKDVELRCDPISGHTALYWYRQSLGQGLEFLIYFQGNSAPDKSGLPSDRFSAERTGGSVSTLTIQRTQQEDSAVYLCASSPLAGHSGQYFGPGTRLTVT.

The chain couples TRBV11-2 to TRBJ2-2; lacking DNA, the TRBD1 call made by TCRdb goes unchecked. The CDR3 sequence is 18 residues long. From germline, CDR1 is SGHAT and CDR2 FQNNGV. The chain's CDR3 is CASSAHRGSLTRPGELFF.

The V call is TRBV15, the J call TRBJ2-3; TCRdb's D call of TRBD2 is untestable without DNA. The CDR3 runs to 17 residues. Looked up from germline, CDR1 is LNHNV and CDR2 is YYDKDF (reference sequence). The CDR3 sequence is CATSELTSGRITDTQYF.

The CDR3 sequence is CASSLDPPHGGQPQHF. The J gene is TRBJ1-5, the V gene TRBV12-3 or TRBV12-4. The CDR3 has 16 amino acids.

The CDR3 spells CASSESGRTNTEAFF. V and J are TRBV25-1 and TRBJ1-1; TCRdb returns TRBD1, unconfirmable since there is no DNA. The CDR3 consists of 15 residues. Germline CDR1 reads MGHDK; CDR2 reads SYGVNS.

This rearrangement joins TRBV7-9 to TRBJ2-3; TCRdb outputs TRBD1, but without DNA this stays unchecked. CDR3 length equals 15 residues. Per germline, CDR1 SEHNR and CDR2 FQNEAQ (reference sequence). The CDR3 here is CASSPGSSGTDTQYF.

J is TRBJ2-3 and V is TRBV12-3 or TRBV12-4; TCRdb designates TRBD1, a call that cannot be tested without DNA. The CDR3 loop spans 15 amino acids. This CDR3 is CASSPPRQGSDTQYF.

The V and J genes are TRBV24-1 and TRBJ2-1. Germline CDR1 is KGHDR and CDR2 is SFDVKD. The CDR3 loop spans 14 amino acids. The chain's CDR3 is CATSDLGGMDEQFF.

This rearrangement joins TRBV7-3 to TRBJ2-1; with no DNA, the TCRdb D assignment of TRBD2 cannot be verified. From germline, CDR1 is SGHTA and CDR2 FQGTGA. The CDR3 is made up of 14 amino acids. The CDR3 loop is CASSPGLKNNEQFF. Together with reference TRBV7-3 and TRBJ2-1, the CDR3 gives the full variable domain: GAGVSQTPSNKVTEKGKYVELRCDPISGHTALYWYRQSLGQGPEFLIYFQGTGAADDSGLPNDRFFAVRPEGSVSTLKIQRTERGDSAVYLCASSPGLKNNEQFFGPGTRLTVL.

V usage is TRBV25-1 and J usage is TRBJ2-1; the TCRdb D gene call, TRBD1, has no DNA to confirm it. There are 14 residues in the CDR3. The germline CDR1 and CDR2 sequences are MGHDK and SYGVNS. This chain's CDR3 is CASSAGDSYNEQFF.

The chain is built from TRBV5-1 and TRBJ2-1; TCRdb returns TRBD2, unconfirmable since there is no DNA. CDR1 is SGHRS, CDR2 YFSETQ, per germline. CDR3 size: 15 residues. The CDR3 loop is CASSQALKSGDEQFF.

The genes are TRBV28 and TRBJ2-7; lacking DNA, the TRBD2 call made by TCRdb goes unchecked. The CDR3 has 15 amino acids. Per germline, CDR1 MDHEN and CDR2 SYDVKM. Here the CDR3 reads CASRTGGLDLYEQYF. The full variable domain, its missing parts supplied by reference TRBV28 and TRBJ2-7, is DVKVTQSSRYLVKRTGEKVFLECVQDMDHENMFWYRQDPGLGLRLIYFSYDVKMKEKGDIPEGYSVSREKKERFSLILESASTNQTSMYLCASRTGGLDLYEQYFGPGTRLTVT.

The V and J genes are TRBV6-2 or TRBV6-3 and TRBJ2-7; TCRdb designates TRBD1, a call that cannot be tested without DNA. Germline lookup yields CDR1 MNHEY and CDR2 SVGEGT. The CDR3 consists of 13 residues. CDR3 loop: CASMAGATGEQYF.

The gene calls are TRBV20-1 and TRBJ2-1; TCRdb names TRBD1, which stays unverified in the absence of DNA. The CDR3 is 13 amino acids. Germline CDR1 is DFQATT and CDR2 is SNEGSKA (reference sequence). The CDR3: CSARDLPGYEQFF.

The chain links TRBV12-3 or TRBV12-4 to TRBJ2-6; TCRdb outputs TRBD1, but without DNA this stays unchecked. The CDR3 is 15 residues long. This CDR3 reads CASSAQGTGANVLTF.

This chain uses TRBV3-1 with TRBJ2-1; the D call from TCRdb, TRBD2, cannot be confirmed without DNA. Germline V gene lookup returns CDR1 LGHDT and CDR2 YNNKEL (reference sequence). The length of the CDR3 is 15 residues. CDR3 region: CASSPPGPTHNEQFF.

The rearrangement joins TRBV5-1 to TRBJ2-2; TCRdb's assignment of TRBD2 cannot be checked, as there is no DNA. Germline assignment: CDR1 SGHRS and CDR2 YFSETQ. The CDR3 is 17 residues long. The CDR3 is CASSQLLAGVVTGELFF. The variable domain in full, completed from reference TRBV5-1 and TRBJ2-2, reads KAGVTQTPRYLIKTRGQQVTLSCSPISGHRSVSWYQQTPGQGLQFLFEYFSETQRNKGNFPGRFSGRQFSNSRSEMNVSTLELGDSALYLCASSQLLAGVVTGELFFGEGSRLTVL.